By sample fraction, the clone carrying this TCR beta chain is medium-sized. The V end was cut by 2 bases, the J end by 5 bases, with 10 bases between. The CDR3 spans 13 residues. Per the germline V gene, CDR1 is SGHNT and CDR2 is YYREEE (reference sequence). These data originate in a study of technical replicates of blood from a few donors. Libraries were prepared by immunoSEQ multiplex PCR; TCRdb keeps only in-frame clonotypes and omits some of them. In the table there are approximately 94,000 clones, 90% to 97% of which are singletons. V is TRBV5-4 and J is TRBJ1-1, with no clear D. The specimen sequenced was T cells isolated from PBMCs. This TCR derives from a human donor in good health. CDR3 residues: CASSLEGGTEAFF. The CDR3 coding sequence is TGTGCCAGCAGCTTAGAAGGAGGGACTGAAGCTTTCTTT.